Described below is a single TCR beta chain sequence and its context. Antigen unknown. This specimen comes from a study of post-analysis software for immune sequencing data. Presence of unique molecular identifiers characterized the TCR beta cDNA libraries. Yield was roughly 0.5 million cDNA molecules from 1 to 10 million T cells. TCRdb used MiXCR to reprocess the PCR reads, holding one entry per CDR3 protein. Among about half a million distinct CDR3 sequences, 30% to 40% were seen once, and the ten largest hold under 7%. The CDR3 is 15 amino acids. The germline V gene encodes CDR1 DFQATT and CDR2 SNEGSKA (reference sequence). Study-wide findings and caveats: Samples prepared in the same batch strongly co-clustered by F measure. TRBV5-6, TRBV5-1 and TRBV20-1 belonged to a set of roughly 5 TRBV segments that were more frequent in patients than controls.

Source material: blood. The TCR was taken from a girl aged 2-17 years with multiple sclerosis. The chain employs TRBV20-1 and TRBJ2-1; TRBD2 matches 7 bases. The end of the DNA is better explained by TRBJ2-7, so the J call may be wrong. CDR3 nucleotide sequence: TGCAGTGCCACAGGACTAGACAGCTCCTACAATGAGCAGTACTTC. Its protein product is CSATGLDSSYNEQYF.